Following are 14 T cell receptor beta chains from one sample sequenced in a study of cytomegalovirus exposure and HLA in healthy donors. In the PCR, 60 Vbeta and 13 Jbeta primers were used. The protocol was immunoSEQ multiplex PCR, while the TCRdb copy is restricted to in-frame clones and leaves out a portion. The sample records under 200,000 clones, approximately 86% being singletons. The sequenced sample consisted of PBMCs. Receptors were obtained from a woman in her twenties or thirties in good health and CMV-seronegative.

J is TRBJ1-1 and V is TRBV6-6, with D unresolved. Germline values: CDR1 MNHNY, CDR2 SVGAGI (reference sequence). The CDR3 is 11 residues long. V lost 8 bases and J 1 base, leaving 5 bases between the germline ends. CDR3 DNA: TGTGCCAGCTCGCGGAACACTGAAGCTTTCTTT. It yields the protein CASSRNTEAFF.

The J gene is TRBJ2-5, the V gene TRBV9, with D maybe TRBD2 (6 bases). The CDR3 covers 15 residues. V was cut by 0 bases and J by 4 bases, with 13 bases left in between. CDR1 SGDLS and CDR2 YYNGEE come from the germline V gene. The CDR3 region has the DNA TGTGCCAGCAGCGTAGATGCTAGCGCCTTAGAGACCCAGTACTTC. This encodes CASSVDASALETQYF.

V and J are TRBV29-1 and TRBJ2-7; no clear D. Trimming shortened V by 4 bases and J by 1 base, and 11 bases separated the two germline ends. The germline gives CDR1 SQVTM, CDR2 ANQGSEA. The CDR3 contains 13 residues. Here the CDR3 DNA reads TGCAGCGTTGTCGTTCACAGATCCTACGAGCAGTACTTC. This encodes CSVVVHRSYEQYF.

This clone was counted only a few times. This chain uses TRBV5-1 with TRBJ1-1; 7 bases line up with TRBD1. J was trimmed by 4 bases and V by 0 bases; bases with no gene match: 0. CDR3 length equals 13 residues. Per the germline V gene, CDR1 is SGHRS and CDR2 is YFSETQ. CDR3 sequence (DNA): TGCGCCAGCAGCTTGGAGGGGGCCACTGAAGCTTTCTTT. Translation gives CASSLEGATEAFF.

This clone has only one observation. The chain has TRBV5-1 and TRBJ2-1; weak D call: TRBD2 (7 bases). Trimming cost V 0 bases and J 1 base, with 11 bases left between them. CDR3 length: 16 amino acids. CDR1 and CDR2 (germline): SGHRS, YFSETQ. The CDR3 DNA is TGCGCCAGCAGCTTGGGAGGGGGGGCTTCCTACAATGAGCAGTTCTTC. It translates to CASSLGGGASYNEQFF.

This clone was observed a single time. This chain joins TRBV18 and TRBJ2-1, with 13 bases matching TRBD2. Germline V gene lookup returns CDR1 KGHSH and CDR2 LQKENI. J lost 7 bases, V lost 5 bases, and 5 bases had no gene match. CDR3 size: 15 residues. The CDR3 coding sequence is TGTGCCAGCTCATCTGGACTAGCGGGGGTAAATGAGCAGTTCTTC. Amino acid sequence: CASSSGLAGVNEQFF.

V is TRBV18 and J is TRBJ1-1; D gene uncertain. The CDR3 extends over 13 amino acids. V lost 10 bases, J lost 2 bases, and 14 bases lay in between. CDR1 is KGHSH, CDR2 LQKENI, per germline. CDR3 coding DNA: TGTGCCACCCAGACACATGTAAACACTGAAGCTTTCTTT. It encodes CATQTHVNTEAFF.

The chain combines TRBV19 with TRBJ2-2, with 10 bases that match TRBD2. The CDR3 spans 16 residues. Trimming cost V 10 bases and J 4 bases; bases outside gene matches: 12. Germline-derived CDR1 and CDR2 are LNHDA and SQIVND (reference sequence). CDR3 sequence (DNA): TGTGCCACGTGGACTAGCGGAAACCTCGGCACCGGGGAGCTGTTTTTT. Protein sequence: CATWTSGNLGTGELFF.

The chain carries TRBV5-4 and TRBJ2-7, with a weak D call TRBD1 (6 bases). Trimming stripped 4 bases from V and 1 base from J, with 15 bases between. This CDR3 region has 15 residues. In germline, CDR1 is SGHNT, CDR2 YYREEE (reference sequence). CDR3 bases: TGTGCCAGCAGCGCCGGACAGTCTCCTTCCTACGAGCAGTACTTC. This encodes CASSAGQSPSYEQYF.

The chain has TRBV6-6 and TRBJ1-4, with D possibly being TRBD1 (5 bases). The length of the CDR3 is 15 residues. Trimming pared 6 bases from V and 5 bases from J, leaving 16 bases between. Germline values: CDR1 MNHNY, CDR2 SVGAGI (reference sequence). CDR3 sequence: CASSRSRQPNEKLFF. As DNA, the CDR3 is TGTGCCAGCAGCCGCTCAAGACAGCCGAATGAAAAACTGTTTTTT.

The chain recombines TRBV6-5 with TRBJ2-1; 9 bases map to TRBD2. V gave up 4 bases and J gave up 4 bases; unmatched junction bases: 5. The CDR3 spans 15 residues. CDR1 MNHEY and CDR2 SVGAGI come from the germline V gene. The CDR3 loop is CASSLAGGLYNEQFF. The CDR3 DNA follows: TGTGCCAGCAGTTTGGCGGGAGGGCTGTACAATGAGCAGTTCTTC.

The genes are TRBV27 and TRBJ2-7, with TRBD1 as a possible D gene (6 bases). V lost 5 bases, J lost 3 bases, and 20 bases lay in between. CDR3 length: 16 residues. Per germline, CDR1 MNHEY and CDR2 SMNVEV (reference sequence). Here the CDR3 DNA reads TGTGCCAGCAGTCTACACCGGGACAAGGGGTTCTACGAGCAGTACTTC. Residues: CASSLHRDKGFYEQYF.

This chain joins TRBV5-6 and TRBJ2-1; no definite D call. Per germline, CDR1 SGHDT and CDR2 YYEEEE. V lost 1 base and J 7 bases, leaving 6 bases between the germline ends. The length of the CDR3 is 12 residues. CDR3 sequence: CASSLWLNEQFF. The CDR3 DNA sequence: TGTGCCAGCAGCTTGTGGCTTAATGAGCAGTTCTTC.

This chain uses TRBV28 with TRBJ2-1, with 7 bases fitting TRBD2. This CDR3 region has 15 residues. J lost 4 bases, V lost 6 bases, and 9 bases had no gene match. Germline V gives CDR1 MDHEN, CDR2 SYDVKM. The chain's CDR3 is CASSDRDYQYNEQFF. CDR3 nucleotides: TGTGCCAGCAGCGACCGGGACTACCAATACAATGAGCAGTTCTTC.